Sequencing of this T cell receptor (beta chain) was carried out in a study of T-cell memory formation after mild COVID-19. TCRdb ran MiXCR on the 5' RACE reads and lists one entry per CDR3 protein. Among hundreds of thousands of distinct CDR3 sequences listed, 20% were seen once. The CDR3 sequence is 13 residues long. With V trimmed by 6 bases and J by 8 bases, 7 bases remained unmatched. CDR1 is SGHTA, CDR2 FQGTGA, per germline. The sequenced sample was PBMCs or a T cell subset sorted from them (not recorded which). This TCR came from an adult woman who had mild COVID-19 (a few samples of this study predate the infection). Cell type and time point are not known. V is TRBV7-3 and J is TRBJ1-2; TRBD1 matches 9 bases. DNA for the CDR3: TGTGCCAGCAGTCCCGGGACAGGGAGCGGCTACACCTTC. As protein: CASSPGTGSGYTF.